A selection of T cell receptor beta chains follows, all from one sample in a study of T cells after yellow fever vaccination. MiXCR was run by TCRdb on the 5' RACE reads, yielding one entry per CDR3 protein. The table records just under 600,000 distinct CDR3 sequences, 13% of them present only once. This sample comprised PBMCs, obtained on the day of the yellow fever booster vaccination. The source is a man aged 30-40 years who received the YFV17D yellow fever vaccine. Both conserved end residues are part of each CDR3. A D gene is named only where the DNA matches it firmly. Rows may omit the clone size; those that give it use once, few, many or a size class.

J gene: TRBJ2-7; D gene: TRBD2; V gene: TRBV7-2; clone size: NA; CDR3 DNA: TGTGCCAGCAGCTTAGGCTGGGGCGGGACTAGCGGGAGGGTTCTCTACGAGCAGTACTTC; CDR3 protein: CASSLGWGGTSGRVLYEQYF
J gene: TRBJ1-4; D gene: TRBD1; V gene: TRBV19; clone size: few; CDR3 DNA: TGTGCCAGTAACGCCCGGGACAGGGCTGAAAAACTGTTTTTT; CDR3 protein: CASNARDRAEKLFF
J gene: TRBJ2-3; D gene: NA; V gene: TRBV7-2; clone size: NA; CDR3 DNA: TGTGCCAGCAGCCCATCCGGGAGTTGGGCAGATACGCAGTATTTT; CDR3 protein: CASSPSGSWADTQYF
J gene: TRBJ2-1; D gene: NA; V gene: TRBV7-9; clone size: NA; CDR3 DNA: TGTGCCAGCAGCAGGCTTAAGGGCTACAATGAGCAGTTCTTC; CDR3 protein: CASSRLKGYNEQFF
J gene: TRBJ2-3; D gene: TRBD2; V gene: TRBV7-6; clone size: NA; CDR3 DNA: TGTGCCAGCAGCTTAAGGAGCGGGGGGACCACAGATACGCAGTATTTT; CDR3 protein: CASSLRSGGTTDTQYF
J gene: TRBJ2-6; D gene: NA; V gene: TRBV7-9; clone size: few; CDR3 DNA: TGTGCCAGCAGGCCTCAGGGAAATGGGGCCAACGTCCTGACTTTC; CDR3 protein: CASRPQGNGANVLTF
J gene: TRBJ2-5; D gene: NA; V gene: TRBV11-2; clone size: NA; CDR3 DNA: TGTGCCAGCAGCCGAAAAACTACCCTAGGACGGGAGACCCAGTACTTC; CDR3 protein: CASSRKTTLGRETQYF
J gene: TRBJ1-2; D gene: NA; V gene: TRBV20-1; clone size: many; CDR3 DNA: TGCAGTGCACGATCCGAACAAGATGGCTACACCTTC; CDR3 protein: CSARSEQDGYTF
J gene: TRBJ2-1; D gene: TRBD2; V gene: TRBV29-1; clone size: few; CDR3 DNA: TGCAGCGTTAGCGGGAGTGCCTACAATGAGCAGTTCTTC; CDR3 protein: CSVSGSAYNEQFF
J gene: TRBJ2-5; D gene: NA; V gene: TRBV5-1; clone size: NA; CDR3 DNA: TGCGCCAGCAGCCTGGAGGGTCGATTGACCAAAGAGACCCAGTACTTC; CDR3 protein: CASSLEGRLTKETQYF
J gene: TRBJ1-1; D gene: NA; V gene: TRBV6-1; clone size: NA; CDR3 DNA: TGTGCCAGCAAGATGAACACTGAAGCTTTCTTT; CDR3 protein: CASKMNTEAFF
J gene: TRBJ1-4; D gene: NA; V gene: TRBV6-6; clone size: few; CDR3 DNA: TGTGCCAGCACCCCGGACACGGCTGAAAAACTGTTTTTT; CDR3 protein: CASTPDTAEKLFF
J gene: TRBJ2-1; D gene: TRBD1; V gene: TRBV11-2; clone size: NA; CDR3 DNA: TGTGCCAGCAGCTTAGATAGGAACAGGGGGCAGCAGTTCTTC; CDR3 protein: CASSLDRNRGQQFF
J gene: TRBJ2-6; D gene: NA; V gene: TRBV4-3; clone size: NA; CDR3 DNA: TGCGCCAGCAGCCTTCTTAGGGGGGACGGGGCCAACGTCCTGACTTTC; CDR3 protein: CASSLLRGDGANVLTF
J gene: TRBJ1-6; D gene: TRBD1; V gene: TRBV7-2; clone size: NA; CDR3 DNA: TGTGCCAGCAGCTTAGGGGCCGACAGGGAGCTCCACTTT; CDR3 protein: CASSLGADRELHF
J gene: TRBJ2-7; D gene: NA; V gene: TRBV9; clone size: few; CDR3 DNA: TGTGCCAGCAGCCCCTCAGGGGGAGGGCAGCAGTACTTC; CDR3 protein: CASSPSGGGQQYF
J gene: TRBJ2-3; D gene: TRBD2; V gene: TRBV7-3; clone size: NA; CDR3 DNA: TGTGCCAGCAGCCTTATAGCGGGAGATTTAGATACGCAGTATTTT; CDR3 protein: CASSLIAGDLDTQYF
J gene: TRBJ2-5; D gene: NA; V gene: TRBV7-2; clone size: NA; CDR3 DNA: TGTGCCAGCCGTGGGCCTCAAGTTATGGAGACCCAGTACTTC; CDR3 protein: CASRGPQVMETQYF
J gene: TRBJ2-1; D gene: NA; V gene: TRBV25-1; clone size: few; CDR3 DNA: TGTGCCAGCAGTGAATTAGGTGAAAATGAGCAGTTCTTC; CDR3 protein: CASSELGENEQFF
J gene: TRBJ2-5; D gene: NA; V gene: TRBV29-1; clone size: few; CDR3 DNA: TGCAGCGTTGAATCTAGATACGATCTTCTAGCCGGGCGGGGAGAGACCCAGTACTTC; CDR3 protein: CSVESRYDLLAGRGETQYF
J gene: TRBJ2-5; D gene: NA; V gene: TRBV27; clone size: NA; CDR3 DNA: TGTGCCAGCAGGGCTCAGGTGGGGCCACCAGAGACCCAGTACTTC; CDR3 protein: CASRAQVGPPETQYF
J gene: TRBJ2-7; D gene: TRBD1; V gene: TRBV4-3; clone size: NA; CDR3 DNA: TGCGCCAGCAGCCAGGGGACAGGGGCGGCCTACGAGCAGTACTTC; CDR3 protein: CASSQGTGAAYEQYF
J gene: TRBJ2-3; D gene: NA; V gene: TRBV11-2; clone size: NA; CDR3 DNA: TGTGCCAGCAGCCTGGCTAGACAGCCAACGGCAGATACGCAGTATTTT; CDR3 protein: CASSLARQPTADTQYF
J gene: TRBJ2-7; D gene: TRBD1; V gene: TRBV6-5; clone size: many; CDR3 DNA: TGTGCCAGCAGTTGGGGACAGGATTCCTACGAGCAGTACTTC; CDR3 protein: CASSWGQDSYEQYF
J gene: TRBJ2-2; D gene: NA; V gene: TRBV20-1; clone size: many; CDR3 DNA: TGCAGTGCTAAGGTTTCGGGATCGAACACCGGGGAGCTGTTTTTT; CDR3 protein: CSAKVSGSNTGELFF
J gene: TRBJ2-2; D gene: TRBD1; V gene: TRBV29-1; clone size: NA; CDR3 DNA: TGCAGCGTAGCCGGGACAGTTAACACCGGGGAGCTGTTTTTT; CDR3 protein: CSVAGTVNTGELFF
J gene: TRBJ1-5; D gene: TRBD1; V gene: TRBV7-2; clone size: few; CDR3 DNA: TGTGCCAGCAGCTTAGTGGACAGGGGCCAGCCCCAGCATTTT; CDR3 protein: CASSLVDRGQPQHF
J gene: TRBJ2-2; D gene: NA; V gene: TRBV5-5; clone size: NA; CDR3 DNA: TGTGCCAGCAGCTTGTTAGCGGCCACGAACACCGGGGAGCTGTTTTTT; CDR3 protein: CASSLLAATNTGELFF
J gene: TRBJ2-2; D gene: NA; V gene: TRBV4-3; clone size: NA; CDR3 DNA: TGCGCCAGCAGCCAAGATCGGGTGCTCTTCGGGGAGCTGTTTTTT; CDR3 protein: CASSQDRVLFGELFF
J gene: TRBJ1-4; D gene: NA; V gene: TRBV5-1; clone size: many; CDR3 DNA: TGCGCCAGCAGCTTGGCCCCCCCGGGGATTAATGAAAAACTGTTTTTT; CDR3 protein: CASSLAPPGINEKLFF
J gene: TRBJ2-2; D gene: NA; V gene: TRBV4-2; clone size: NA; CDR3 DNA: TGTGCCAGCAGCCAAGCGGACCTCACCGGGGAGCTGTTTTTT; CDR3 protein: CASSQADLTGELFF
J gene: TRBJ2-6; D gene: NA; V gene: TRBV14; clone size: few; CDR3 DNA: TGTGCCAGCAGCCACTTCCGTGACAGGACCATTGGGGCCAACGTCCTGACTTTC; CDR3 protein: CASSHFRDRTIGANVLTF
J gene: TRBJ1-1; D gene: NA; V gene: TRBV18; clone size: NA; CDR3 DNA: TGTGCCAGCTCACCACCGAGGGGAGGGCCAAACACTGAAGCTTTCTTT; CDR3 protein: CASSPPRGGPNTEAFF
J gene: TRBJ1-2; D gene: NA; V gene: TRBV25-1; clone size: many; CDR3 DNA: TGTGCCAGCAGCCCTCCCACTGGGCGCGGCTACACCTTC; CDR3 protein: CASSPPTGRGYTF
J gene: TRBJ2-1; D gene: NA; V gene: TRBV12-3/TRBV12-4; clone size: many; CDR3 DNA: TGTGCCAGCAGTTCCCGACAAGTTGAGCAGTTCTTC; CDR3 protein: CASSSRQVEQFF
J gene: TRBJ1-2; D gene: NA; V gene: TRBV10-3; clone size: NA; CDR3 DNA: TGTGCCCTTTGGTCCAACTATGGCTACACCTTC; CDR3 protein: CALWSNYGYTF
J gene: TRBJ2-7; D gene: TRBD2; V gene: TRBV6-1; clone size: NA; CDR3 DNA: TGTGCCAGCAGTGAAGTTACTAGCGGGATGGCCGAGCAGTACTTC; CDR3 protein: CASSEVTSGMAEQYF
J gene: TRBJ2-1; D gene: TRBD1; V gene: TRBV6-1; clone size: NA; CDR3 DNA: TGTGCCAGCACCGACGCGACTACAGGGGTATACAATGAGCAGTTCTTC; CDR3 protein: CASTDATTGVYNEQFF
J gene: TRBJ2-7; D gene: NA; V gene: TRBV7-9; clone size: many; CDR3 DNA: TGTGCCAGCAGCGGACACTCCTACGAGCAGTACTTC; CDR3 protein: CASSGHSYEQYF
J gene: TRBJ2-1; D gene: NA; V gene: TRBV6-5; clone size: few; CDR3 DNA: TGTGCCAGCAGTTACGAGGGCCCTCCGAATGAGCAGTTCTTC; CDR3 protein: CASSYEGPPNEQFF
J gene: TRBJ2-5; D gene: TRBD2; V gene: TRBV7-6; clone size: many; CDR3 DNA: TGTGCCAGCAGCCGCGGAGTAGCGGGAGGCGGTAAAGAGACCCAGTACTTC; CDR3 protein: CASSRGVAGGGKETQYF
J gene: TRBJ2-7; D gene: NA; V gene: TRBV10-2; clone size: NA; CDR3 DNA: TGCGCCAGCCTTACACGAGACGAGCAGTACTTC; CDR3 protein: CASLTRDEQYF
J gene: TRBJ1-2; D gene: NA; V gene: TRBV5-1; clone size: NA; CDR3 DNA: TGCGCCAGCAGCTTGGTAGCGGCGGGAAACGGTGGCTACACCTTC; CDR3 protein: CASSLVAAGNGGYTF
J gene: TRBJ2-2; D gene: NA; V gene: TRBV28; clone size: few; CDR3 DNA: TGTGCCACCCCCGGGTACACCGGGGAGCTGTTTTTT; CDR3 protein: CATPGYTGELFF
J gene: TRBJ2-5; D gene: TRBD2; V gene: TRBV3-1; clone size: few; CDR3 DNA: TGTGCCAGCAGCCAAGTCCTAGCGGGAGGAGAGACCCAGTACTTC; CDR3 protein: CASSQVLAGGETQYF
J gene: TRBJ1-1; D gene: NA; V gene: TRBV10-3; clone size: few; CDR3 DNA: TGTGCCATCAGTGAGTCGTACAGTTCCACTGAAGCTTTCTTT; CDR3 protein: CAISESYSSTEAFF
J gene: TRBJ2-1; D gene: NA; V gene: TRBV19; clone size: NA; CDR3 DNA: TGTGCCAGTAGACCTAATAGCGGACCCTCCTACAATGAGCAGTTCTTC; CDR3 protein: CASRPNSGPSYNEQFF
J gene: TRBJ2-1; D gene: NA; V gene: TRBV7-6; clone size: once; CDR3 DNA: TGTGCCAGCAGCCTAAGACAGGTGGCAGAGCAGTTCTTC; CDR3 protein: CASSLRQVAEQFF
J gene: TRBJ1-1; D gene: NA; V gene: TRBV19; clone size: many; CDR3 DNA: TGTGCCAGTAGTATGGGCCCTACTTTGGAAGGGGCTGAAGCTTTCTTT; CDR3 protein: CASSMGPTLEGAEAFF
J gene: TRBJ2-3; D gene: NA; V gene: TRBV12-3/TRBV12-4; clone size: few; CDR3 DNA: TGTGCCAGCTGCAGGGGTGGGACAGATACGCAGTATTTT; CDR3 protein: CASCRGGTDTQYF
J gene: TRBJ2-5; D gene: NA; V gene: TRBV7-9; clone size: many; CDR3 DNA: TGTGCCAGCAGCGGTAGCCGGGAGACCCAGTACTTC; CDR3 protein: CASSGSRETQYF
J gene: TRBJ2-1; D gene: TRBD2; V gene: TRBV7-9; clone size: few; CDR3 DNA: TGTGCCAGCAGCCGCATGGGGGGGAATGAGCAGTTCTTC; CDR3 protein: CASSRMGGNEQFF
J gene: TRBJ1-2; D gene: NA; V gene: TRBV28; clone size: few; CDR3 DNA: TGTGCCAGCAGTTTATTCGGCGGGGCGGCTAACTATGGCTACACCTTC; CDR3 protein: CASSLFGGAANYGYTF